This entry features one TCR beta chain sequence. This receptor's antigen is unknown. No per-base quality is available; no much larger clone lies one base away. This sample is part of a study of shared clonotypes between healthy human individuals (TCRdb year 2020). At the level of the whole study: The cohort comprised a couple of women and a few men aged 18 to 49 years. For each donor, CD4 naive and CD4 memory were each given three plates, CD8 naive was given two plates, and CD8 memory was given one plate. To estimate repertoire size and how much clonotypes are shared between individuals, the study performed deep sequencing of blood TCR repertoires from five healthy adults. Different laboratories and diverse techniques were used to prepare libraries and sequence TCR repertoires, to increase sequencing depth and limit assay-specific biases. Per donor, leukapheresis produced somewhere between about 0.8 and 9 billion PBMCs.

For the CD8 naive samples, CD45RO-negative cells were positively selected for CCR7, yielding a CD45RA+CCR7+ population from which TemRA cells were excluded. Healthy HIV-negative adults with no recently reported acute infections or vaccinations were included as donors. Every donor was a Caucasian adult residing in Nashville, Tennessee, USA. After blood collection by leukapheresis, PBMCs were isolated using Ficoll-Histopaque density gradient centrifugation and then cryopreserved in the vapor phase of liquid nitrogen. Analytical flow cytometry was used to check the purity and quantity of every magnetically sorted T cell population. From each sorted fraction, genomic DNA was isolated and quantified by UV absorbance on a Nanodrop 2000c. Using the deep immunoSEQ assay, multiplex PCR amplified TCR CDR3 regions from genomic DNA. Extracted genomic DNA from each cell subset was spread evenly across all wells of several immunoSEQ 96-well plates, with each plate serving as a replicate. For sorted subsets, each replicate PCR was loaded with roughly 190 ng genomic DNA, equivalent to 25,000 to 30,000 T cell genomes. Purified libraries were measured with a Qubit 3.0 fluorometer, size-checked on a Bioanalyzer 2100, and measured again with the KAPA Library Quantification kit. Each immunoSEQ 96-well plate was sequenced on its own single-read 150-cycle Illumina NextSeq 550 flow cell. Per the source publication's procedure: Because the immunoSEQ output held only junctional sequences and lacked quality scores, the filtering could not match the filtering applied to full-length reads. To assign V/J genes and CDR3, sequences were annotated against IMGT germline references using PyIR, a Python wrapper for IgBLAST v1.9. Reads were removed for weak V/J assignments (E-value above 1e-6), missing CDR3, stop codons, out-of-frame junctions, or ambiguous translated residues. V3J clonotypes were defined as sequences sharing the same inferred V gene, J gene, and CDR3 amino acid sequence. The percentage overlap between two repertoires was calculated by dividing the number of shared unique clonotypes by the size of the smaller repertoire. Richness of each repertoire was evaluated using RTK rarefaction, the Chao1 estimator, and Recon v2.1 estimates of unobserved clonotypes. Generation probabilities were computed with OLGA for all TCRbeta clonotypes obtained by the gDNA method from several donors. TCRdb stores this immuneACCESS table with in-frame sequences only. Part of the clones is absent; in the studies checked, under half of the shortfall reflects unresolved V genes, and no reason is known for the rest. V, J and clone size are those of that table, while D and trimming were read from the DNA. For this sample there are about 580,000 clones; roughly 98% appear just once. Less than 0.35% of the sample lies in the top ten.

From the germline V gene, CDR1 is SGHAT and CDR2 is FQNNGV. Clipping removes 5 bases from V and 5 bases from J, with 10 as the unmatched junction base count. From the cysteine through the phenylalanine, the CDR3 covers 16 amino acids. Only CDR3 DNA remains: 48 bases, in frame from the first base. Broad study findings and their caveats: Because the study included a small number of donors, the genetic and exposure-history diversity represented was limited. Sampling was restricted to blood, and TCR repertoires in tissues likely differ from the TCR repertoires found in blood. Across four donors, about 4.5% of naive CD4, 3% to 4% of naive CD8, around 2.1% of memory CD4, and approximately 0.42% of memory CD8 clonotypes were shared. Larger estimated clonotype richness was generally found for naive subsets than for memory subsets. Pairwise subsampling indicated that sequencing depth was expected to affect the degree of clonotype sharing among donors. Even with the large sequencing depth, rarefaction of the sorted-subset datasets indicated that sequencing was incomplete. Clonotypes shared by all four sorted-subset donors showed higher generation probabilities than non-shared clonotypes.

The sequence was collected from a man in his thirties or forties in good health. The sequence links TRBV11-2 to TRBJ2-1; TRBD2 fits 9 bases in the junction. The sequencing sample was made of naive CD8+ T cells sorted from blood. The intended sense of this specimen's cell subset or site label: CD45RA+CCR7+. In nucleotides, the sequence is TGTGCCAGCAGCCCAAGGCTAGCGGGACTTAACAATGAGCAGTTCTTC. This yields the protein CASSPRLAGLNNEQFF.